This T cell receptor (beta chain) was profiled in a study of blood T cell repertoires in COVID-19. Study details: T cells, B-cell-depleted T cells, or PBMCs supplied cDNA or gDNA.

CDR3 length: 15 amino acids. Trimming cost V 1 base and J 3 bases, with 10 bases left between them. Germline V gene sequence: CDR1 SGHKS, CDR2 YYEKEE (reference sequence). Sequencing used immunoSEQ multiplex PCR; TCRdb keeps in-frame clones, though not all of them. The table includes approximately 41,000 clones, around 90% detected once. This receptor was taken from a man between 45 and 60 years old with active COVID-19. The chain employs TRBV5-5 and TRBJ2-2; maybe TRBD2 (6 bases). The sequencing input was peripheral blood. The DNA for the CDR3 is TGTGCCAGCAGCTTGACTAGCCGGGACACCGGGGAGCTGTTTTTT. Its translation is CASSLTSRDTGELFF. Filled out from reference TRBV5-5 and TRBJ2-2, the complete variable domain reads DAGVTQSPTHLIKTRGQQVTLRCSPISGHKSVSWYQQVLGQGPQFIFQYYEKEERGRGNFPDRFSARQFPNYSSELNVNALLLGDSALYLCASSLTSRDTGELFFGEGSRLTVL.